The 32 T cell receptor beta chains given below trace back to one sample, sequenced in a study of control samples from healthy donors and cancer patients. The method was immunoSEQ multiplex PCR; TCRdb's version includes in-frame clones alone and lacks a portion of them. The sample includes around 150,000 clones, 90% to 95% of them seen just once. The sequencing sample was made of blood. These TCRs come from a woman in her thirties or forties in good health.

The chain couples TRBV6-1 to TRBJ2-1; D is uncertain. Trimming left V 1 base short and J 4 bases short, with 11 bases between. Per the germline V gene, CDR1 is MNHNS and CDR2 is SASEGT. The CDR3 covers 15 residues. Written as DNA, the CDR3 is TGTGCCAGCAGTGAAGTGCTCAGAGCTTACAATGAGCAGTTCTTC. Protein: CASSEVLRAYNEQFF.

This chain connects TRBV7-6 to TRBJ1-1, with TRBD1 as a possible D gene (5 bases). This CDR3 is 15 amino acids long. CDR1 SGHVS and CDR2 FNYEAQ come from the germline V gene. Trimming took 1 base from V and 0 from J, leaving 9 bases between them. The CDR3 protein is CASSLGGKVNTEAFF. CDR3 coding DNA: TGTGCCAGCAGCTTAGGGGGGAAGGTGAACACTGAAGCTTTCTTT.

The chain has TRBV27 and TRBJ2-7; 11 nucleotides agree with TRBD2. The trim removed 3 bases at V and 6 bases at J, leaving 10 bases unmatched. Germline V CDR1 and CDR2: MNHEY, SMNVEV (reference sequence). The CDR3 is 16 residues long. The CDR3 DNA follows: TGTGCCAGCAGTTTCAGGCTAGCGGGAGGCTTTGGCGAGCAGTACTTC. This translates into CASSFRLAGGFGEQYF.

This chain joins TRBV6-5 and TRBJ2-1; possible D gene TRBD2, 5 bases. Looked up from germline, CDR1 is MNHEY and CDR2 is SVGAGI. The CDR3 runs to 13 residues. With 5 bases removed from V and 9 bases from J, the gap between germline ends came to 14 bases. CDR3 DNA sequence: TGTGCCAGCAGTCTGAGGGAAGGCAGTGAGCAGTTCTTC. Its translation: CASSLREGSEQFF.

This chain uses TRBV9 with TRBJ2-2, with 10 positions matching TRBD2. This CDR3 is built from 18 residues. Germline loops: CDR1 SGDLS, CDR2 YYNGEE. V shed 4 bases, J shed 3 bases, and the junction held 12 bases outside the gene matches. CDR3 sequence reads: CASSPTGSGGYYTGELFF. In DNA, the CDR3 is TGTGCCAGCAGCCCCACCGGTAGCGGGGGGTATTACACCGGGGAGCTGTTTTTT.

This chain links TRBV7-2 with TRBJ1-2; D perhaps matches TRBD1 (5 bases). Trimming shortened V by 1 base and J by 7 bases, and 10 bases separated the two germline ends. The CDR3 runs to 13 residues. Germline V gives CDR1 SGHTA, CDR2 FQGNSA. The CDR3 reads CASSLDLDIGYTF. The CDR3 nucleotides are TGTGCCAGCAGCTTAGATCTGGACATTGGCTACACCTTC. Variable domain in full (rest from reference TRBV7-2 and TRBJ1-2): GAGVSQSPSNKVTEKGKDVELRCDPISGHTALYWYRQSLGQGLEFLIYFQGNSAPDKSGLPSDRFSAERTGGSVSTLTIQRTQQEDSAVYLCASSLDLDIGYTFGSGTRLTVV.

The chain uses TRBV6-2 or TRBV6-3 and TRBJ2-1; D gene unclear. The CDR3 is 11 amino acids. V lost 2 bases to trimming and J lost 11 bases, with 7 bases between them. Germline V lookup: CDR1 MNHEY, CDR2 SVGEGT. CDR3 nucleotide sequence: TGTGCCAGCAGTTACCGTCGCCAGCAGTTCTTC. The encoded protein is CASSYRRQQFF.

The J gene is TRBJ1-6, the V gene TRBV30; 8 bases fit TRBD1. V was clipped by 5 bases and J by 2 bases; unmatched bases: 5. Germline CDR1 and CDR2: GTSNPN and SVGIG (reference sequence). The CDR3 is 15 residues long. The CDR3 region is CAWHQGQAYNSPLHF. The CDR3 DNA reads as TGTGCCTGGCATCAGGGACAGGCCTATAATTCACCCCTCCACTTT.

The rearrangement uses TRBV14 and TRBJ2-1; 9 bases map to TRBD2. Germline trimming cut 5 bases from V and 3 bases from J; bases unmatched to any gene: 5. The germline gives CDR1 SGHDN, CDR2 FVKESK. This CDR3 has 15 amino acids. The CDR3 region is CASSGGLAGYNEQFF. The DNA of the CDR3 is TGTGCCAGCAGCGGGGGACTAGCCGGCTACAATGAGCAGTTCTTC.

The gene calls are TRBV7-2 and TRBJ2-5, with TRBD1 identical over 8 bases. The length of the CDR3 is 15 residues. The germline gives CDR1 SGHTA, CDR2 FQGNSA. V shed 1 base and J 1 base; nucleotides not matched to a gene: 2. CDR3 sequence: CASSLVTGGQETQYF. The DNA for the CDR3 is TGTGCCAGCAGCTTAGTTACAGGGGGCCAAGAGACCCAGTACTTC.

This clone was counted a single time. At one boundary the junction diverges from the germline segment, which might be a read error. The chain uses TRBV7-2 and TRBJ2-7, with D tentatively TRBD1 or TRBD2 (7 bases each). Per germline, CDR1 SGHTA and CDR2 FQGNSA. There are 13 residues in the CDR3. For the CDR3, the DNA is TGTGCCAGCAGCTTTCAGGGGGAACGGGGGGTATGGTTC. Translated, it gives CASSFQGERGVWF.

The rearrangement uses TRBV18 and TRBJ2-7; D possibly uses TRBD1 or TRBD2 (5 bases each). This CDR3 spans 13 amino acids. V was shortened by 6 bases and J by 2 bases, with 11 bases between the two germline ends. The V gene's germline CDR1 is KGHSH and CDR2 LQKENI. This CDR3 reads CASSRDRTYEQYF. The CDR3 nucleotides read TGTGCCAGCTCCCGGGACCGGACCTACGAGCAGTACTTC. The full variable domain, in which reference TRBV18 and TRBJ2-7 provide the parts outside the CDR3, is NAGVMQNPRHLVRRRGQEARLRCSPMKGHSHVYWYRQLPEEGLKFMVYLQKENIIDESGMPKERFSAEFPKEGPSILRIQQVVRGDSAAYFCASSRDRTYEQYFGPGTRLTVT.

The gene calls are TRBV19 and TRBJ1-2; no clear D gene. The CDR3 contains 14 residues. Trimming removed 5 bases at V and 3 bases at J, with 13 bases between. Germline V lookup: CDR1 LNHDA, CDR2 SQIVND (reference sequence). CDR3 in DNA: TGTGCCAGTAGTGTGGGCGCCTTCGACTATGGCTACACCTTC. Translation gives CASSVGAFDYGYTF.

The genes are TRBV5-1 and TRBJ1-1; TRBD1 agrees at 10 bases. The CDR3 length is 15 residues. Germline loops: CDR1 SGHRS, CDR2 YFSETQ. Germline trimming cut 0 bases from V and 4 bases from J; bases unmatched to any gene: 3. The CDR3 is CASSLGQGAGTEAFF. Here the CDR3 DNA reads TGCGCCAGCAGCTTGGGACAGGGGGCGGGCACTGAAGCTTTCTTT. Combining the CDR3 with reference TRBV5-1 and TRBJ1-1 gives the whole variable domain KAGVTQTPRYLIKTRGQQVTLSCSPISGHRSVSWYQQTPGQGLQFLFEYFSETQRNKGNFPGRFSGRQFSNSRSEMNVSTLELGDSALYLCASSLGQGAGTEAFFGQGTRLTVV.

V is TRBV19 and J is TRBJ2-2; D is uncertain. Trimming cost V 6 bases and J 7 bases, with 15 bases left between them. CDR1 LNHDA and CDR2 SQIVND come from the germline V gene (reference sequence). The CDR3 consists of 14 residues. The DNA for the CDR3 is TGTGCCAGTAGCCCCCTCGCCTTGAACGGGGAGCTGTTTTTT. Its translation: CASSPLALNGELFF.

The chain combines TRBV3-1 (or the pseudogene TRBV3-2) with TRBJ1-2; 9 bases line up with TRBD1. The V gene's germline CDR1 is LGHDT and CDR2 YNNKEL (reference sequence). CDR3 length: 14 amino acids. With 2 bases clipped from V and 6 bases from J, the junction kept 4 bases outside the gene matches. DNA of the CDR3: TGTGCCAGCAGCCAACCAGGACAGGGGAATGGCTACACCTTC. Amino acid sequence: CASSQPGQGNGYTF.

The rearrangement joins TRBV19 to TRBJ1-2, with TRBD1 as a possible D gene (5 bases). CDR3 length: 15 amino acids. Germline-derived CDR1 and CDR2 are LNHDA and SQIVND (reference sequence). Trimming stripped 2 bases from V and 4 bases from J, with 14 bases between. CDR3 in amino acids: CASSILGVRLYGYTF. CDR3 bases: TGTGCCAGTAGTATATTGGGGGTCAGGCTCTATGGCTACACCTTC.

The V call is TRBV4-3, the J call TRBJ1-1; D possibly corresponds to TRBD1 (5 bases). V lost 4 bases, J lost 4 bases, and 13 bases lay in between. The CDR3 has 14 residues. The germline V gene has CDR1 LGHNA and CDR2 YSLEER. The CDR3 nucleotides are TGCGCCAGCAGCCGGAAAGACAGAGTCACTGAAGCTTTCTTT. It yields the protein CASSRKDRVTEAFF.

The chain carries TRBV3-1 (or the pseudogene TRBV3-2) and TRBJ2-7; D might be TRBD1 (7 bases). The CDR3 length is 17 residues. Trimming shortened V by 4 bases and J by 2 bases, and 21 bases separated the two germline ends. The germline V gene has CDR1 LGHDT and CDR2 YNNKEL (reference sequence). CDR3 sequence: CASSPRGPGSGAYEQYF. The CDR3 DNA sequence: TGTGCCAGCAGCCCAAGGGGGCCTGGCTCGGGAGCCTACGAGCAGTACTTC.

V is TRBV9 and J is TRBJ1-3; maybe TRBD1 (6 bases). V was clipped by 0 bases and J by 2 bases, with 12 bases between them. This CDR3 has 16 residues. The germline V gene has CDR1 SGDLS and CDR2 YYNGEE. The DNA of the CDR3 is TGTGCCAGCAGCGTAGTGGACAGCCGGACTGGAAACACCATATATTTT. Encoded protein: CASSVVDSRTGNTIYF.

This chain connects TRBV30 to TRBJ1-1; no firm D call. Germline CDR1 reads GTSNPN; CDR2 reads SVGIG (reference sequence). With 3 bases removed from V and 5 bases from J, the gap between germline ends came to 10 bases. CDR3 size: 12 residues. The CDR3 DNA is TGTGCCTGGAGCCGGTTGGGGACTGAAGCTTTCTTT. Amino acids: CAWSRLGTEAFF.

This chain joins TRBV12-2 and TRBJ1-3. TRBV12-2 is flagged as a pseudogene. CDR3 length: 16 amino acids. The CDR3 loop is CASRLPGYSSGNTIYF. CDR3 bases: TGTGCAAGTCGCCTCCCGGGCTATTCCTCTGGAAACACCATATATTTT.

V usage is TRBV19 and J usage is TRBJ2-2, with D possibly matching TRBD2 (6 bases). This CDR3 region has 18 residues. V was trimmed by 7 bases and J by 0 bases, leaving 21 bases between them. Germline assignment: CDR1 LNHDA and CDR2 SQIVND (reference sequence). DNA for the CDR3: TGTGCCAGTACCTCCCCCCGGGGGAGGTTCGCGAACACCGGGGAGCTGTTTTTT. Protein product: CASTSPRGRFANTGELFF.

This chain joins TRBV2 and TRBJ2-5; tentatively, D is TRBD1 (5 bases). The CDR3 loop spans 12 amino acids. The V gene's germline CDR1 is SNHLY and CDR2 FYNNEI. The V gene lost 7 bases and the J gene lost 4 bases, with 10 bases spanning the gap. As DNA, the CDR3 is TGTGCCAGCACCCAGGGTCGAGAGACCCAGTACTTC. This codes for CASTQGRETQYF.

The rearrangement uses TRBV6-5 and TRBJ1-5; tentative D call: TRBD1 (5 bases). V dropped 7 bases and J dropped 15 bases, with 19 bases sitting between them. CDR1 MNHEY and CDR2 SVGAGI come from the germline V gene. The CDR3 is 12 residues long. DNA for the CDR3: TGTGCCAGCACTCCCGTGGGGGGAAAGCCGCATTTT. This codes for CASTPVGGKPHF.

This rearrangement joins TRBV9 to TRBJ1-1; TRBD1 aligns across 7 bases. Trimming at V came to 3 bases and at J to 2 bases, leaving 7 bases not matched to a gene. Germline V lookup: CDR1 SGDLS, CDR2 YYNGEE. The CDR3 spans 15 residues. Here the CDR3 DNA reads TGTGCCAGCAGCGCCCTACAGGGGACAAACACTGAAGCTTTCTTT. This encodes CASSALQGTNTEAFF.

V and J are TRBV4-3 and TRBJ1-1; D unclear. Germline loops: CDR1 LGHNA, CDR2 YSLEER. V was cut by 1 base and J by 0 bases, with 6 bases left in between. The CDR3 consists of 14 residues. The CDR3 is CASSQAGLNTEAFF. CDR3 coding DNA: TGCGCCAGCAGCCAAGCAGGCCTGAACACTGAAGCTTTCTTT.

The chain uses TRBV30 and TRBJ1-2; D perhaps matches TRBD1 (5 bases). With 0 bases removed from V and 4 bases from J, the gap between germline ends came to 9 bases. This CDR3 contains 13 residues. From germline, CDR1 is GTSNPN and CDR2 SVGIG (reference sequence). DNA for the CDR3: TGTGCCTGGAGTGTACGGGGGGTCTATGGCTACACCTTC. Its protein product is CAWSVRGVYGYTF.

J is TRBJ1-1 and V is TRBV15; unclear D gene. The CDR3 extends over 13 amino acids. V gave up 1 base and J gave up 4 bases, with 7 bases separating them. CDR1 LNHNV and CDR2 YYDKDF come from the germline V gene (reference sequence). This CDR3 reads CATSRGSGTEAFF. The DNA for the CDR3 is TGTGCCACCAGCAGAGGATCGGGCACTGAAGCTTTCTTT. The variable domain in full, with the rest retrieved from reference TRBV15 and TRBJ1-1, is DAMVIQNPRYQVTQFGKPVTLSCSQTLNHNVMYWYQQKSSQAPKLLFHYYDKDFNNEADTPDNFQSRRPNTSFCFLDIRSPGLGDTAMYLCATSRGSGTEAFFGQGTRLTVV.

This rearrangement joins TRBV2 to TRBJ2-5; 7 positions match TRBD1. Germline CDR1 SNHLY, CDR2 FYNNEI. The CDR3 covers 14 residues. V gave up 5 bases and J gave up 1 base; unmatched junction bases: 4. The CDR3 DNA follows: TGTGCCAGCAGTATCCGGGACAGCCAAGAGACCCAGTACTTC. Protein sequence: CASSIRDSQETQYF.

This clone was observed a single time. The chain carries TRBV10-3 and TRBJ2-3, with D unresolved. The CDR3 is 16 residues long. V lost 10 bases and J 0 bases, leaving 20 bases between the germline ends. In germline, CDR1 is ENHRY, CDR2 SYGVKD. CDR3 sequence: CATNDVRSTSTDTQYF. CDR3 DNA: TGTGCCACCAACGATGTTCGGAGCACTAGCACAGATACGCAGTATTTT.

V gene TRBV4-2 combines with J gene TRBJ2-2; 9 bases are a match to TRBD1. The V segment lost 0 bases and the J segment 3 bases; nucleotides outside the gene matches: 5. Germline V gene data show CDR1 as LGHNA and CDR2 as YNFKEQ. The CDR3 length is 17 residues. CDR3 in amino acids: CASSQDTGQGYTGELFF. CDR3 nucleotides: TGTGCCAGCAGCCAAGATACCGGACAGGGGTACACCGGGGAGCTGTTTTTT.